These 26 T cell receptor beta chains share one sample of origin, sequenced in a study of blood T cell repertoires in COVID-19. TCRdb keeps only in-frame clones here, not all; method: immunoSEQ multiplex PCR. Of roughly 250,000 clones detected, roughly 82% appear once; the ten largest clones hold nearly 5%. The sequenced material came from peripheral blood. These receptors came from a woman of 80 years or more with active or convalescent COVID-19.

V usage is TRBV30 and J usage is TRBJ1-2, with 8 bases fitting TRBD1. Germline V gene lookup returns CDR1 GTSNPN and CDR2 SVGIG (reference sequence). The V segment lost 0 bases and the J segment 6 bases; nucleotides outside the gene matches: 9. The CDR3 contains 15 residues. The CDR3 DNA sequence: TGTGCCTGGAGTGTCTCAGGGGGCGACCCTAATGGCTACACCTTC. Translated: CAWSVSGGDPNGYTF.

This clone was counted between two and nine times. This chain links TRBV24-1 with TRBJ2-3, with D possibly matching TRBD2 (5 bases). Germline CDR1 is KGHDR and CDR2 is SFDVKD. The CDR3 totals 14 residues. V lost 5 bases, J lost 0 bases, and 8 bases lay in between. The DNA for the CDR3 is TGTGCCACCAGTGCACGGGGTAGCACAGATACGCAGTATTTT. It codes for CATSARGSTDTQYF.

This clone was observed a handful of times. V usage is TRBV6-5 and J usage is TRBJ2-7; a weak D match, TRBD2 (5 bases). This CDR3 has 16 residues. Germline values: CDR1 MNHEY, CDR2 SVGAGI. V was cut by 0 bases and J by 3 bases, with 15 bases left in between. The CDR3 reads CASSYSASGAFYEQYF. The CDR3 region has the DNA TGTGCCAGCAGTTACTCGGCCAGCGGCGCCTTCTACGAGCAGTACTTC.

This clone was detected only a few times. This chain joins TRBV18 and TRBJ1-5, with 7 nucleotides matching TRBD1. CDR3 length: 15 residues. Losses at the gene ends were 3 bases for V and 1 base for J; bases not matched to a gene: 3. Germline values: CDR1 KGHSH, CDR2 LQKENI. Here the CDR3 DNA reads TGTGCCAGCTCACCCACGACAGGGAGCAATCAGCCCCAGCATTTT. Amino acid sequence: CASSPTTGSNQPQHF.

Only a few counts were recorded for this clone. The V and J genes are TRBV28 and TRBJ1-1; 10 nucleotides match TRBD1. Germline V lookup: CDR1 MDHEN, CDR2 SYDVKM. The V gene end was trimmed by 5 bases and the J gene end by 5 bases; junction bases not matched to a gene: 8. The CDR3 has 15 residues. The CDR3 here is CASSLTGQGVTEAFF. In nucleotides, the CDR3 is TGTGCCAGCAGTCTAACCGGACAGGGGGTAACTGAAGCTTTCTTT.

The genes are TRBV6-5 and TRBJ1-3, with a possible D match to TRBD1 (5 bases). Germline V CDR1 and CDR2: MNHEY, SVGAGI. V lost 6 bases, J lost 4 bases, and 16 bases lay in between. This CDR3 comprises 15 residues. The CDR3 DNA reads TGTGCCAGCAGGGACCCAGGGATGGTCGGAAACACCATATATTTT. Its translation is CASRDPGMVGNTIYF.

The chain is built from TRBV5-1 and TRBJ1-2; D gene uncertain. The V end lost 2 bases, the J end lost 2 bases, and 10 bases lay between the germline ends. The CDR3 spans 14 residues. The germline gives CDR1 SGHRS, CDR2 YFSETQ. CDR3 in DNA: TGCGCCAGCAGCTTCACAGCAATAAACTATGGCTACACCTTC. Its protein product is CASSFTAINYGYTF.

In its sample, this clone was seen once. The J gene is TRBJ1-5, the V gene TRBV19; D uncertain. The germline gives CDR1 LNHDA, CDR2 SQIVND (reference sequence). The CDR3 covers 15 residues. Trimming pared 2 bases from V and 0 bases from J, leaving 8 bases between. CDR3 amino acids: CASSISVASNQPQHF. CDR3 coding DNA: TGTGCCAGTAGTATAAGCGTCGCTAGCAATCAGCCCCAGCATTTT.

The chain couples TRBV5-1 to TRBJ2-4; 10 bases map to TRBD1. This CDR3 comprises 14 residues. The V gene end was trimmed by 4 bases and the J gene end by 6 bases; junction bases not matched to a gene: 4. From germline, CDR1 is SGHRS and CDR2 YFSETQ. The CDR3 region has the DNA TGCGCCAGCAGCCCGACAGGGGGCTTAAACATTCAGTACTTC. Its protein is CASSPTGGLNIQYF.

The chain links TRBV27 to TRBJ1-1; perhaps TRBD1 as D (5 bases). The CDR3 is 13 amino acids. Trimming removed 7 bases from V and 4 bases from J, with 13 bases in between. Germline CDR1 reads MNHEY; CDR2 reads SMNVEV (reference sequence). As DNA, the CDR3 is TGTGCCAGCACTTTCCATGGGGCCACTGAAGCTTTCTTT. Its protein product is CASTFHGATEAFF.

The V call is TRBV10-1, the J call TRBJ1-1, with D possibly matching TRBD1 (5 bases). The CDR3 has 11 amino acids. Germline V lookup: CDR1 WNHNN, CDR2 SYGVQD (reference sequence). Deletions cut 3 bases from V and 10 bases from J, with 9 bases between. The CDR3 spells CASSDLGGAFF. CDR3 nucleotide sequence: TGCGCCAGCAGTGACCTCGGGGGAGCTTTCTTT.

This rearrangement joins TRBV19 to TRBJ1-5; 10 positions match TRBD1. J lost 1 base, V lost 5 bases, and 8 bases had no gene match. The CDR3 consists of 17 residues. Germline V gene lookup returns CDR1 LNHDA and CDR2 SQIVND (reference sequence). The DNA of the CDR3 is TGTGCCAGTAGTGGTCTTGGACAGGGGGGAAGCAATCAGCCCCAGCATTTT. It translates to CASSGLGQGGSNQPQHF. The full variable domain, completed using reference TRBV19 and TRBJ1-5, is DGGITQSPKYLFRKEGQNVTLSCEQNLNHDAMYWYRQDPGQGLRLIYYSQIVNDFQKGDIAEGYSVSREKKESFPLTVTSAQKNPTAFYLCASSGLGQGGSNQPQHFGDGTRLSIL.

As DNA, the CDR3 is TGTGCCAGCAGCCAAGACTCTAGAACCGGGACCGGGGAGCTGTTTTTT. This codes for CASSQDSRTGTGELFF. The chain combines TRBV4-2 with TRBJ2-2; no reliable D call. The CDR3 loop spans 16 amino acids. Trimming left V 0 bases short and J 5 bases short, with 13 bases between. Germline assignment: CDR1 LGHNA and CDR2 YNFKEQ.

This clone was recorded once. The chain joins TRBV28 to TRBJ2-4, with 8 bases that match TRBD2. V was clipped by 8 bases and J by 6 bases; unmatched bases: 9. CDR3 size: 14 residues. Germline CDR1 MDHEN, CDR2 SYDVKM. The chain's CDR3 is CASGIASGLNIQYF. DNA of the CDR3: TGTGCCAGCGGGATAGCTAGCGGGTTAAACATTCAGTACTTC.

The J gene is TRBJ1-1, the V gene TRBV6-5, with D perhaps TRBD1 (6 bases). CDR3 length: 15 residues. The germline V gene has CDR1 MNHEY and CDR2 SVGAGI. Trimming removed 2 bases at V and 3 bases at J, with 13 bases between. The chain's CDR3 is CASSYGGGLDTEAFF. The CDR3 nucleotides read TGTGCCAGCAGTTACGGGGGGGGCTTGGACACTGAAGCTTTCTTT.

The CDR3 region has the DNA TGTGCCAGCAGCTTAGATCACCTAGCGGGAGTTTCTTACGAGCAGTACTTC. As protein: CASSLDHLAGVSYEQYF. The chain recombines TRBV11-2 with TRBJ2-7; 10 bases map to TRBD2. Trimming at V came to 0 bases and at J to 4 bases, leaving 9 bases not matched to a gene. CDR3 length equals 17 residues. Germline CDR1 and CDR2: SGHAT and FQNNGV.

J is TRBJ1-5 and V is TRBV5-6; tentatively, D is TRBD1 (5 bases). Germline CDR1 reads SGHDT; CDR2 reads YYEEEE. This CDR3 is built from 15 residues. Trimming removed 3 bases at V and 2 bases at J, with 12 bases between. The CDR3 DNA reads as TGTGCCAGCAGCTCACTCGGGGGTGGCAATCAGCCCCAGCATTTT. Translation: CASSSLGGGNQPQHF.

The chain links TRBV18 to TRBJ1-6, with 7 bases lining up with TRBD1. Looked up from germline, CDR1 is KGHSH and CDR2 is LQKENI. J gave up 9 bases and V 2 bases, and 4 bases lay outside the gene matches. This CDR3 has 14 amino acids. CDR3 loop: CASSPKTGRSPLHF. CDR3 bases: TGTGCCAGCTCACCAAAGACAGGGCGTTCACCCCTCCACTTT.

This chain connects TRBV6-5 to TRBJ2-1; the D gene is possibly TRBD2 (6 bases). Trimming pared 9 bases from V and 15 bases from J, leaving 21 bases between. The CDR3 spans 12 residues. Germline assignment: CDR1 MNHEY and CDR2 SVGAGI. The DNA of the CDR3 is TGTGCCAGTACCTTGTCCGGGGACTCGGCGTTCTTC. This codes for CASTLSGDSAFF.

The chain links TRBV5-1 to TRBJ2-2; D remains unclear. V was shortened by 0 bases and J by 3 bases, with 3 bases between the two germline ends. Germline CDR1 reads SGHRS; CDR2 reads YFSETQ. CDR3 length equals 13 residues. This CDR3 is CASSLDYTGELFF. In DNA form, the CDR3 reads TGCGCCAGCAGCTTGGACTACACCGGGGAGCTGTTTTTT. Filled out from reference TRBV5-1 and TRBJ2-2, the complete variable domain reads KAGVTQTPRYLIKTRGQQVTLSCSPISGHRSVSWYQQTPGQGLQFLFEYFSETQRNKGNFPGRFSGRQFSNSRSEMNVSTLELGDSALYLCASSLDYTGELFFGEGSRLTVL.

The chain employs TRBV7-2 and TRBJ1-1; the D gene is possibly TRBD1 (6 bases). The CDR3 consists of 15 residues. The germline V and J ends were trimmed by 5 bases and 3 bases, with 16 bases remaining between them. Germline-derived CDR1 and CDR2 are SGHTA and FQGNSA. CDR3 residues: CASSPEGGRDTEAFF. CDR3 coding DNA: TGTGCCAGCAGCCCCGAGGGGGGGCGGGACACTGAAGCTTTCTTT.

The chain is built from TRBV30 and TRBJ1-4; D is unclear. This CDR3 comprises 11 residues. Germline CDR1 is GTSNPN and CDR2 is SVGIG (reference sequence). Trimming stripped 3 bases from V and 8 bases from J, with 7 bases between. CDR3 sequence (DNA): TGTGCCTGGAGCCTGGGCGAAAAACTGTTTTTT. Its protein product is CAWSLGEKLFF.

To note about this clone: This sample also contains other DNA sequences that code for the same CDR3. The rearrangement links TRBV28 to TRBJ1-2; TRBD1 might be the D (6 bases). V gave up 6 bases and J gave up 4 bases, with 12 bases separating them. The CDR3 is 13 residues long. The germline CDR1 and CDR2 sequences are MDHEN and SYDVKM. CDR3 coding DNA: TGTGCCAGCAGGCCACAGGGCGGCTATGGCTACACCTTC. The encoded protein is CASRPQGGYGYTF.

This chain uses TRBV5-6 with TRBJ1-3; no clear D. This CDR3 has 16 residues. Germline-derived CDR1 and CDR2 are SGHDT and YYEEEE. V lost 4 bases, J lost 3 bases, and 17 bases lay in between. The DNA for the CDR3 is TGTGCCAGCAGCCTGCTTGGGGAGGGTTTTGGAAACACCATATATTTT. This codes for CASSLLGEGFGNTIYF.

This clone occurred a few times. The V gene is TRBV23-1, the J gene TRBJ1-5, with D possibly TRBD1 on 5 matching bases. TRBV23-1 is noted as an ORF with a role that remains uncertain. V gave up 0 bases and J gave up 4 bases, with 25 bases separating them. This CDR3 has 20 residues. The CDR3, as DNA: TGCGCCAGCAGTCAATCCCTATTAAGGTCTTCAGGGCGATGGAATCAGCCCCAGCATTTT. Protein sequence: CASSQSLLRSSGRWNQPQHF.

In DNA form, the CDR3 reads TGTGCCAGCAGCCAAACCACAGGGGGCGGATGGGAAAAACTGTTTTTT. It yields the protein CASSQTTGGGWEKLFF. The rearrangement links TRBV3-1 (or the pseudogene TRBV3-2) to TRBJ1-4, with 9 bases identical to TRBD1. The CDR3 consists of 16 residues. Looked up from germline, CDR1 is LGHDT and CDR2 is YNNKEL (reference sequence). The V segment lost 2 bases and the J segment 8 bases; nucleotides outside the gene matches: 9.